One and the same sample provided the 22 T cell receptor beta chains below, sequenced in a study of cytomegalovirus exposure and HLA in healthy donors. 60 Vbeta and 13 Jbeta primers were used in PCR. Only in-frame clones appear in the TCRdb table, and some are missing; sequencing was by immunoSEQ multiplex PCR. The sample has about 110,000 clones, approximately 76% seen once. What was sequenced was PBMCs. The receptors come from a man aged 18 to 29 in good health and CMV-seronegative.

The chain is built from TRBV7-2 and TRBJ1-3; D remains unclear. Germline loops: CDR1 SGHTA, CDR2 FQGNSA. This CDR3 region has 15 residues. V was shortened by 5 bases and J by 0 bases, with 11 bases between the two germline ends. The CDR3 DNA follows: TGTGCCAGCAGCACCCGTCTAGCCTCTGGAAACACCATATATTTT. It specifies CASSTRLASGNTIYF. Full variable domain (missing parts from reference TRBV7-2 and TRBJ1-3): GAGVSQSPSNKVTEKGKDVELRCDPISGHTALYWYRQSLGQGLEFLIYFQGNSAPDKSGLPSDRFSAERTGGSVSTLTIQRTQQEDSAVYLCASSTRLASGNTIYFGEGSWLTVV.

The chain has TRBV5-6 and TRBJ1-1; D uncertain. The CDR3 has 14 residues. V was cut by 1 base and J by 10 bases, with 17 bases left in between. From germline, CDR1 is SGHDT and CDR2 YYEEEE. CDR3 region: CASSLFTGFLTAFF. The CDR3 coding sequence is TGTGCCAGCAGCTTGTTCACGGGATTTTTAACAGCTTTCTTT.

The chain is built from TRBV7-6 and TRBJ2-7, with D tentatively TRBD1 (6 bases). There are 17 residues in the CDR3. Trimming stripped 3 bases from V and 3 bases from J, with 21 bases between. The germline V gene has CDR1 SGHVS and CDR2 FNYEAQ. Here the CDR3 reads CASSFPPGDIKVYEQYF. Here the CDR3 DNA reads TGTGCCAGCAGCTTCCCCCCCGGGGACATTAAAGTCTACGAGCAGTACTTC.

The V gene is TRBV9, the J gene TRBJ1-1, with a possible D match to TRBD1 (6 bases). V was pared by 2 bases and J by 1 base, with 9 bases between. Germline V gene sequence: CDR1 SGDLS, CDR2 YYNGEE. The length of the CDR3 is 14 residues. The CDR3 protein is CASSVGQKNTEAFF. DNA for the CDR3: TGTGCCAGCAGCGTCGGACAGAAGAACACTGAAGCTTTCTTT.

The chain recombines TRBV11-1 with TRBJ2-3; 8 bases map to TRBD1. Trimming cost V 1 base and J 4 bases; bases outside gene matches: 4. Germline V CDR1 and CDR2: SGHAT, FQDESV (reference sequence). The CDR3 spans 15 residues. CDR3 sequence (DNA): TGTGCCAGCAGCTTAGAGGACAGGGCTCCAGATACGCAGTATTTT. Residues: CASSLEDRAPDTQYF.

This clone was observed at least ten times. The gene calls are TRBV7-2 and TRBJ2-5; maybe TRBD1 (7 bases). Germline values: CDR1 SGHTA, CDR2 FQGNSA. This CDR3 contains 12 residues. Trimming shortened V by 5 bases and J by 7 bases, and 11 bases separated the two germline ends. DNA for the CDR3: TGTGCCAGCAGCGGGACAGCGGGGACCCAGTACTTC. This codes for CASSGTAGTQYF.

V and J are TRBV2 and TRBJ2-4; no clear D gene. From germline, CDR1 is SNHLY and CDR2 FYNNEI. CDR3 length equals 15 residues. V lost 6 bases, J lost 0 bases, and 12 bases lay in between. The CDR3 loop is CASRVQALAKNIQYF. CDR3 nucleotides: TGTGCCAGCAGAGTTCAGGCTCTAGCCAAAAACATTCAGTACTTC.

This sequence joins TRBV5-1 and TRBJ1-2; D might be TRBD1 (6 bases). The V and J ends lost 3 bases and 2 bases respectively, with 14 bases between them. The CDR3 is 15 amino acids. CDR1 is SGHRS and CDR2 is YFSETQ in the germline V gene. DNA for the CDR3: TGCGCCAGCAGCTCGGAAGCCAGGGGAAACTATGGCTACACCTTC. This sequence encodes CASSSEARGNYGYTF.

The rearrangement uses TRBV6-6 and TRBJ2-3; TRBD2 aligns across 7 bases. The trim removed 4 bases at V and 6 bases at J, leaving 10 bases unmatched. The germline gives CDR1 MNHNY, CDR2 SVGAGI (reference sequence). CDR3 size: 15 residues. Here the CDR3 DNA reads TGTGCCAGCAGTTCATCGGGGGGACGGGGGGATACGCAGTATTTT. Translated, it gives CASSSSGGRGDTQYF.

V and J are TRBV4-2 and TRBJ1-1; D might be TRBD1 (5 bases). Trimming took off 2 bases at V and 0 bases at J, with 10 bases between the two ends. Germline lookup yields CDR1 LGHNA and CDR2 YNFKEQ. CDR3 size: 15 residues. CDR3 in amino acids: CASSQPDKVNTEAFF. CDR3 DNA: TGTGCCAGCAGCCAACCGGACAAGGTGAACACTGAAGCTTTCTTT.

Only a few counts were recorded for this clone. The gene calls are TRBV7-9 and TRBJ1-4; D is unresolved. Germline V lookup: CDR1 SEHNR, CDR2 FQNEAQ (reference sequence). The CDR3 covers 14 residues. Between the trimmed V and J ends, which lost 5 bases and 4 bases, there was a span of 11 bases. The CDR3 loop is CASSREPRNEKLFF. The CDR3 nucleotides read TGTGCCAGCAGCAGAGAGCCCCGTAATGAAAAACTGTTTTTT.

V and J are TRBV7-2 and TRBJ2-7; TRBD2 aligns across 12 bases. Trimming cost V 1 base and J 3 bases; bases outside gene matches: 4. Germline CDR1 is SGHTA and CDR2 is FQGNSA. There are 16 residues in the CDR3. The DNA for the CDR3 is TGTGCCAGCAGCTTAGTGGCTAGCGGGGGGGACTACGAGCAGTACTTC. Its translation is CASSLVASGGDYEQYF.

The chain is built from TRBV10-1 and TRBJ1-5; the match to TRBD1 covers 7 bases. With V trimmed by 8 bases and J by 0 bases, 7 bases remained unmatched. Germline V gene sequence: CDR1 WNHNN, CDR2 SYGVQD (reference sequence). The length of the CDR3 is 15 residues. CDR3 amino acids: CASPEGTASNQPQHF. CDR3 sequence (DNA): TGCGCCAGCCCCGAAGGGACAGCTAGCAATCAGCCCCAGCATTTT.

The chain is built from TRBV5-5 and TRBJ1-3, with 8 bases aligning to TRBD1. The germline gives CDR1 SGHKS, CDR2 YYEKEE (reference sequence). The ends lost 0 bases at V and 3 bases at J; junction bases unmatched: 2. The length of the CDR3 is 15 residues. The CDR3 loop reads CASSLEDRVGNTIYF. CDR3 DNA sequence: TGTGCCAGCAGCTTGGAGGACAGGGTTGGAAACACCATATATTTT.

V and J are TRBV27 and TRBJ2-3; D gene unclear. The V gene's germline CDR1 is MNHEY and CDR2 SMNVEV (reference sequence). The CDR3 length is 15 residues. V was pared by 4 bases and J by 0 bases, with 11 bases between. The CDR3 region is CASSSGQASTDTQYF. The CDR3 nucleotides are TGTGCCAGCAGTTCTGGGCAGGCTAGCACAGATACGCAGTATTTT.

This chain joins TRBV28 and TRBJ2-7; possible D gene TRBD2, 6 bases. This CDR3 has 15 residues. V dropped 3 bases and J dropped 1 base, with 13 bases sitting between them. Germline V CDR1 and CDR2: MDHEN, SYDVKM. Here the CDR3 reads CASSLTGRGSYEQYF. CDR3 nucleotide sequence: TGTGCCAGCAGTTTGACGGGACGGGGGTCCTACGAGCAGTACTTC.

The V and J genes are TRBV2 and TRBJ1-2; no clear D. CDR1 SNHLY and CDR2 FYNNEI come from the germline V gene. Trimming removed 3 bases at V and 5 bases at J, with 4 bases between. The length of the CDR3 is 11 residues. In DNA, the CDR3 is TGTGCCAGCAGTGACAATTATGGCTACACCTTC. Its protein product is CASSDNYGYTF.

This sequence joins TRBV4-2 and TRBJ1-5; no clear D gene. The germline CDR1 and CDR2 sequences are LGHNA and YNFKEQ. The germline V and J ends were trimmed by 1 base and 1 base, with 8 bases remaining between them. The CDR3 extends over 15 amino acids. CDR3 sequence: CASSQGPASNQPQHF. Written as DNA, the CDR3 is TGTGCCAGCAGCCAAGGACCAGCGAGCAATCAGCCCCAGCATTTT.

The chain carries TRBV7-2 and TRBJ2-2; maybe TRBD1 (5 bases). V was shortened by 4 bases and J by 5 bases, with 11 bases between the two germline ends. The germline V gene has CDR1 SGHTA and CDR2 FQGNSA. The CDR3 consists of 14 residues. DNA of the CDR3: TGTGCCAGCAGCTATCCGGCAGGGACCGGGGAGCTGTTTTTT. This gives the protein CASSYPAGTGELFF. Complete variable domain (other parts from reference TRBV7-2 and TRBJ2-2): GAGVSQSPSNKVTEKGKDVELRCDPISGHTALYWYRQSLGQGLEFLIYFQGNSAPDKSGLPSDRFSAERTGGSVSTLTIQRTQQEDSAVYLCASSYPAGTGELFFGEGSRLTVL.

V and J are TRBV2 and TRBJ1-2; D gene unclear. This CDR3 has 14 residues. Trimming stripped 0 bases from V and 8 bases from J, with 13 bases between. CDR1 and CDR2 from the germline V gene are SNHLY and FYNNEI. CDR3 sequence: CASSEAAGGEGYTF. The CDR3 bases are TGTGCCAGCAGTGAAGCGGCCGGTGGGGAGGGCTACACCTTC.

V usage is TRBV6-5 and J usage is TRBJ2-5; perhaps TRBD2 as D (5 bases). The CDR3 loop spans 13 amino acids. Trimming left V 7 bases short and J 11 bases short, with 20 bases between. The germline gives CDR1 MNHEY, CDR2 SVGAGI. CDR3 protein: CASINPQLREQYF. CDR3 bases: TGTGCCAGCATTAACCCCCAGCTAAGGGAGCAGTACTTC.

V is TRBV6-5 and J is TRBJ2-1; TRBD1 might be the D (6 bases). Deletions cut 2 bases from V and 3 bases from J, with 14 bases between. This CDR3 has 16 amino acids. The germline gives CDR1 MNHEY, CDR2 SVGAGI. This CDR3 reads CASSYLGQGNYNEQFF. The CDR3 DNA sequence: TGTGCCAGCAGTTACCTGGGGCAGGGGAACTACAATGAGCAGTTCTTC.